A single TCR beta chain is shown here with its context. There were TCR beta CDR3 regions amplified from RNA transcripts. HTBI primers were used for first-round RT-PCR of the TCR CDR3. Via MiXCR, TCRdb re-called the multiplex PCR reads, giving one row per CDR3 protein. The table includes 350,000 to 400,000 distinct CDR3 sequences, about 16% detected once. The CDR3 loop spans 15 amino acids. Trimming removed 2 bases at V and 0 bases at J, with 10 bases between. Germline CDR1 and CDR2: SGHRS and YFSETQ. This sample stems from a study of T cells in Graves' hyperthyroidism and ophthalmopathy. Stability of Graves' hyperthyroidism was defined as absent ophthalmopathy progression within 18 months. Diagnostic decisions used clinical symptoms, serum thyroxine and TRAb, thyroid ultrasound and orbital computed tomography.

The chain couples TRBV5-1 to TRBJ2-3, with D possibly matching TRBD1 (5 bases). This receptor was taken from a woman aged 25 to 39 with Graves' hyperthyroidism. The sequenced sample was blood. CDR3 in amino acids: CASSLPTGSTDTQYF. The CDR3 DNA follows: TGCGCCAGCAGCTTACCTACAGGTAGCACAGATACGCAGTATTTT.